These 27 T cell receptor beta chains were all obtained from the same sample, sequenced in a study of blood T cell repertoires in COVID-19. Repertoires were generated with immunoSEQ multiplex PCR, while TCRdb's copy carries only in-frame clones and drops some. This sample has about 50,000 clones, with about 81% found just once. What was sequenced was peripheral blood. These receptors were obtained from a woman aged 80 or over with COVID-19, enrolled during active disease.

This sequence joins TRBV11-2 and TRBJ2-2; D perhaps matches TRBD2 (5 bases). The CDR3 is 15 residues long. Germline values: CDR1 SGHAT, CDR2 FQNNGV. V lost 2 bases and J 7 bases, leaving 14 bases between the germline ends. CDR3 sequence reads: CASSLLRLSGGELFF. The CDR3 bases are TGTGCCAGCAGCTTATTAAGACTATCGGGCGGGGAGCTGTTTTTT.

The chain recombines TRBV23-1 with TRBJ2-2; D might be TRBD2 (5 bases). TRBV23-1 is filed as an ORF, its function uncertain. This CDR3 is built from 16 residues. Trimming removed 0 bases from V and 5 bases from J, with 13 bases in between. Written as DNA, the CDR3 is TGCGCCAGCAGTCAATCGAACGGGTCGGGGACCGGGGAGCTGTTTTTT. It is translated as CASSQSNGSGTGELFF.

Judged by abundance, this clone is medium-sized. The V and J genes are TRBV30 and TRBJ2-7; D unresolved. The V and J ends lost 1 base and 4 bases respectively, with 5 bases between them. CDR1 and CDR2 (germline): GTSNPN, SVGIG (reference sequence). This CDR3 has 11 amino acids. This chain's CDR3 is CAWSETYEQYF. The CDR3 nucleotides read TGTGCCTGGAGTGAAACTTACGAGCAGTACTTC.

CDR3 residues: CASSSQGIDSNQPQHF. The CDR3 DNA reads TGTGCCAGTAGTTCACAGGGAATCGATAGCAATCAGCCCCAGCATTTT. The V call is TRBV19, the J call TRBJ1-5; a weak D match, TRBD1 (6 bases). The germline V gene encodes CDR1 LNHDA and CDR2 SQIVND (reference sequence). This CDR3 has 16 residues. V lost 5 bases and J 0 bases, leaving 14 bases between the germline ends.

This clone was seen only once. The chain links TRBV28 to TRBJ1-1, with 10 bases matching TRBD1. Germline V lookup: CDR1 MDHEN, CDR2 SYDVKM. The CDR3 has 15 residues. Trimming removed 5 bases from V and 1 base from J; junction bases left unmatched: 4. CDR3 coding DNA: TGTGCCAGCAGTCGGGGACAGGGGACGAACACTGAAGCTTTCTTT. Translated, it gives CASSRGQGTNTEAFF.

The genes are TRBV7-9 and TRBJ1-5; weak D call: TRBD1 (5 bases). Per germline, CDR1 SEHNR and CDR2 FQNEAQ (reference sequence). Trimming pared 6 bases from V and 0 bases from J, leaving 9 bases between. This CDR3 comprises 14 residues. CDR3 sequence: CASSHTGSNQPQHF. The CDR3 nucleotides read TGTGCCAGCAGTCACACAGGTAGCAATCAGCCCCAGCATTTT.

The chain carries TRBV6-6 and TRBJ2-7, with D perhaps TRBD1 (6 bases). The germline CDR1 and CDR2 sequences are MNHNY and SVGAGI (reference sequence). The CDR3 sequence is 13 residues long. Trimming left V 10 bases short and J 8 bases short, with 21 bases between. The CDR3 bases are TGTGCCACCATACCGGGACACAGACTTCAGCAGTACTTC. Its translation: CATIPGHRLQQYF.

J is TRBJ2-5 and V is TRBV6-5; D may be TRBD2 (6 bases). The V end lost 5 bases, the J end lost 5 bases, and 15 bases lay between the germline ends. Germline V gene lookup returns CDR1 MNHEY and CDR2 SVGAGI. This CDR3 is built from 14 residues. CDR3 residues: CASSLLAFQETQYF. DNA of the CDR3: TGTGCCAGCAGTCTCCTAGCGTTCCAGGAGACCCAGTACTTC.

This clone showed up just a few times. The V gene is TRBV7-8, the J gene TRBJ2-1; D unresolved. CDR3 length: 15 amino acids. Trimming took off 4 bases at V and 0 bases at J, with 10 bases between the two ends. From germline, CDR1 is SGHVS and CDR2 FQNEAQ. The CDR3 loop reads CASSSRRSSYNEQFF. CDR3 nucleotide sequence: TGTGCCAGCAGCTCCCGTAGAAGCTCCTACAATGAGCAGTTCTTC. Full variable domain (outside the CDR3, taken from reference TRBV7-8 and TRBJ2-1): GAGVSQSPRYKVAKRGQDVALRCDPISGHVSLFWYQQALGQGPEFLTYFQNEAQLDKSGLPSDRFFAERPEGSVSTLKIQRTQQEDSAVYLCASSSRRSSYNEQFFGPGTRLTVL.

V gene TRBV7-8 combines with J gene TRBJ2-5; TRBD1 aligns across 8 bases. Germline CDR1 is SGHVS and CDR2 is FQNEAQ. Trimming removed 5 bases from V and 5 bases from J; junction bases left unmatched: 10. This CDR3 comprises 15 residues. The CDR3 spells CASSLNRGVRETQYF. CDR3 in DNA: TGTGCCAGCAGCCTTAACAGGGGGGTCCGGGAGACCCAGTACTTC.

The V and J genes are TRBV7-6 and TRBJ2-7; TRBD2 matches 8 bases. V lost 0 bases and J lost 7; bases outside the gene matches: 8. There are 15 residues in the CDR3. Germline V gives CDR1 SGHVS, CDR2 FNYEAQ. CDR3 sequence (DNA): TGTGCCAGCAGCTTAGCGGTCACGGGGACTAGGGAGCAGTACTTC. Translation: CASSLAVTGTREQYF.

The chain combines TRBV27 with TRBJ1-5; 9 bases agree with TRBD1. The trim removed 6 bases at V and 7 bases at J, leaving 10 bases unmatched. The CDR3 covers 15 residues. CDR1 is MNHEY and CDR2 is SMNVEV in the germline V gene (reference sequence). The CDR3 protein is CASRLPGQGYQPQHF. The CDR3 coding sequence is TGTGCCAGCAGGCTACCGGGACAGGGTTACCAGCCCCAGCATTTT.

This rearrangement joins TRBV6-5 to TRBJ2-7; 11 positions agree with TRBD1. The V gene end was trimmed by 5 bases and the J gene end by 3 bases; junction bases not matched to a gene: 6. CDR1 MNHEY and CDR2 SVGAGI come from the germline V gene. This CDR3 region has 15 residues. The CDR3 sequence: CASSRPGTGGYEQYF. The CDR3 region has the DNA TGTGCCAGCAGTAGACCGGGGACAGGGGGCTACGAGCAGTACTTC.

The chain combines TRBV6-1 with TRBJ2-1, with no clear D. The CDR3 totals 12 residues. Trimming removed 3 bases from V and 6 bases from J, with 6 bases in between. Germline values: CDR1 MNHNS, CDR2 SASEGT. CDR3 sequence (DNA): TGTGCCAGCAGTGACCGTATCAATGAGCAGTTCTTC. Residues: CASSDRINEQFF.

The J gene is TRBJ2-7, the V gene TRBV5-4; possible D gene TRBD1, 6 bases. V was cut by 7 bases and J by 3 bases, with 17 bases left in between. This CDR3 comprises 14 residues. The V gene's germline CDR1 is SGHNT and CDR2 YYREEE (reference sequence). The CDR3 DNA reads TGTGCCAGCTCCCTAACAGGGAATTTCTACGAGCAGTACTTC. Translating gives CASSLTGNFYEQYF.

This chain links TRBV28 with TRBJ2-7, with 11 bases matching TRBD1. Unmatched junction bases numbered 15, after V lost 3 bases and J lost 2 bases. Germline V lookup: CDR1 MDHEN, CDR2 SYDVKM. The CDR3 runs 19 residues. CDR3 protein: CASSFSGQGGLFHPYEQYF. CDR3 bases: TGTGCCAGCAGTTTTTCGGGACAGGGGGGCTTGTTCCATCCCTACGAGCAGTACTTC.

The chain couples TRBV7-2 to TRBJ2-5; 7 positions agree with TRBD2. Germline CDR1 SGHTA, CDR2 FQGNSA. J was trimmed by 4 bases and V by 4 bases; bases with no gene match: 3. This CDR3 region has 13 residues. The CDR3 loop reads CASSWGRGETQYF. As DNA, the CDR3 is TGTGCCAGCAGCTGGGGGAGGGGAGAGACCCAGTACTTC.

V gene TRBV11-2 combines with J gene TRBJ2-1; 9 bases match TRBD2. CDR1 is SGHAT, CDR2 FQNNGV, per germline. V gave up 1 base and J gave up 7 bases; unmatched junction bases: 11. The CDR3 consists of 17 residues. For the CDR3, the DNA is TGTGCCAGCAGCTTAGGTCCCCGACTAGCGGTAATTAATGAGCAGTTCTTC. It codes for CASSLGPRLAVINEQFF.

The rearrangement uses TRBV4-1 and TRBJ1-4; D is possibly TRBD1 (5 bases). V gave up 0 bases and J gave up 6 bases, with 14 bases separating them. The CDR3 runs to 16 residues. Per germline, CDR1 MGHRA and CDR2 YSYEKL. The CDR3: CASSQESRQTYEKLFF. Here the CDR3 DNA reads TGCGCCAGCAGCCAAGAATCCCGACAGACTTATGAAAAACTGTTTTTT.

This chain joins TRBV29-1 and TRBJ2-1; 10 bases fit TRBD2. J was trimmed by 7 bases and V by 3 bases; bases with no gene match: 3. CDR1 SQVTM and CDR2 ANQGSEA come from the germline V gene. This CDR3 is 13 amino acids long. The CDR3 sequence is CSVDASGRNEQFF. CDR3 DNA: TGCAGCGTTGATGCTAGCGGGAGAAATGAGCAGTTCTTC.

The rearrangement joins TRBV5-1 to TRBJ2-7, with a tentative D call TRBD1 (5 bases). CDR1 and CDR2 (germline): SGHRS, YFSETQ. Trimming shortened V by 4 bases and J by 0 bases, and 14 bases separated the two germline ends. The CDR3 is made up of 15 amino acids. CDR3 residues: CASSPSAQGSYEQYF. The CDR3 DNA reads TGCGCCAGCAGCCCCTCGGCTCAGGGCTCCTACGAGCAGTACTTC.

The chain uses TRBV12-5 and TRBJ2-5, with 8 nucleotides matching TRBD1. Per germline, CDR1 LGHNT and CDR2 FRNRAP. V was pared by 1 base and J by 5 bases, with 0 bases of the junction left unmatched. The CDR3 has 13 residues. The CDR3 protein is CASGLDRGETQYF. CDR3 coding DNA: TGTGCTAGTGGTTTGGACAGGGGGGAGACCCAGTACTTC. Variable domain in full (rest from reference TRBV12-5 and TRBJ2-5): DARVTQTPRHKVTEMGQEVTMRCQPILGHNTVFWYRQTMMQGLELLAYFRNRAPLDDSGMPKDRFSAEMPDATLATLKIQPSEPRDSAVYFCASGLDRGETQYFGPGTRLLVL.

The sample holds a few counts of this clone. The chain combines TRBV7-2 with TRBJ2-1, with TRBD2 matching over 10 bases. The CDR3 is made up of 17 amino acids. Germline CDR1 SGHTA, CDR2 FQGNSA. V was pared by 3 bases and J by 0 bases, with 5 bases of the junction left unmatched. The CDR3 region has the DNA TGTGCCAGCAGCTTCGGACTAGCGGCTAGCTCCTACAATGAGCAGTTCTTC. Translation: CASSFGLAASSYNEQFF. The full variable domain, its missing parts supplied by reference TRBV7-2 and TRBJ2-1, is GAGVSQSPSNKVTEKGKDVELRCDPISGHTALYWYRQSLGQGLEFLIYFQGNSAPDKSGLPSDRFSAERTGGSVSTLTIQRTQQEDSAVYLCASSFGLAASSYNEQFFGPGTRLTVL.

The rearrangement uses TRBV27 and TRBJ2-1, with 11 positions matching TRBD1. The J segment lost 5 bases and the V segment lost 5 bases, leaving 5 bases of the junction unmatched. CDR3 length: 15 amino acids. Germline V lookup: CDR1 MNHEY, CDR2 SMNVEV (reference sequence). The CDR3 DNA reads TGTGCCAGCAGTCTCCGGGACAGGGGGGACAATGAGCAGTTCTTC. Translation gives CASSLRDRGDNEQFF.

J is TRBJ2-3 and V is TRBV7-3; 7 bases map to TRBD2. CDR1 SGHTA and CDR2 FQGTGA come from the germline V gene. The length of the CDR3 is 15 residues. J lost 4 bases, V lost 2 bases, and 6 bases had no gene match. Here the CDR3 DNA reads TGTGCCAGCAGCTTAGTTGCGGGAGAAGCAGATACGCAGTATTTT. Translation gives CASSLVAGEADTQYF.

The chain has TRBV27 and TRBJ2-1; unclear D gene. Looked up from germline, CDR1 is MNHEY and CDR2 is SMNVEV (reference sequence). The CDR3 loop spans 15 amino acids. The V end lost 6 bases, the J end lost 8 bases, and 20 bases lay between the germline ends. Written as DNA, the CDR3 is TGTGCCAGCAGCCCCCTCTCCCCCAGTATCGATGAGCAGTTCTTC. This codes for CASSPLSPSIDEQFF.

The chain combines TRBV7-8 with TRBJ1-3; the D is unclear. Trimming pared 2 bases from V and 0 bases from J, leaving 14 bases between. The germline V gene has CDR1 SGHVS and CDR2 FQNEAQ. The length of the CDR3 is 17 residues. CDR3 bases: TGTGCCAGCAGCTTACTACGGATAGCTAGCTCTGGAAACACCATATATTTT. Translating gives CASSLLRIASSGNTIYF.